This T cell receptor beta chain appears in the sequencing data of a study of a mutant IDH1 vaccine in newly diagnosed glioma. Study context: A roughly 62% male, around 40% female split and a mean age of roughly 44 years characterized treated patients.

Specified time point: baseline, week 1 (first vaccination visit). Treatment described: pre-vaccination baseline after standard-of-care therapy. Some clones are missing from TCRdb's copy, which holds only in-frame ones; the method was immunoSEQ multiplex PCR. The table records over 15,000 clones, 95% to 96% of them present only once. This clonotype originated in a woman younger than 35 with glioma. Some clones in this sample may be carry-over from other donors' samples. Sequences were derived from peripheral blood mononuclear cells (PBMCs), sampled from a glioma patient treated with radiotherapy, temozolomide or both.

The CDR3 is CAISEGQGLYTGELFF. The CDR3 DNA reads TGTGCCATCAGTGAAGGACAGGGATTGTACACCGGGGAGCTGTTTTTT. The rearrangement joins TRBV10-3 to TRBJ2-2; 8 nucleotides match TRBD1. From germline, CDR1 is ENHRY and CDR2 SYGVKD. CDR3 length: 16 residues. The trim removed 3 bases at V and 3 bases at J, leaving 6 bases unmatched.